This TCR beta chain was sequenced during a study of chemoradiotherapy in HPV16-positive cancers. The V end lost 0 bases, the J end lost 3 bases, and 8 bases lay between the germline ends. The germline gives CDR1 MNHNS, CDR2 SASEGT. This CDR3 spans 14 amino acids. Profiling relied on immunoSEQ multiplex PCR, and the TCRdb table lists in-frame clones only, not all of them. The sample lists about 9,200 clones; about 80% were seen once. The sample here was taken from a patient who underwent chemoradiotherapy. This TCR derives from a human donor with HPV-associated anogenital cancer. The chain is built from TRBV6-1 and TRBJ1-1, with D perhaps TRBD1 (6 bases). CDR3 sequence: CASSEAGGDTEAFF. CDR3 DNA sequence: TGTGCCAGCAGTGAAGCAGGGGGGGACACTGAAGCTTTCTTT.